Listed below are T cell receptor beta chains from one sample, sequenced in a study of blood T cell repertoires in COVID-19. The data were produced by immunoSEQ multiplex PCR, yet TCRdb's version contains in-frame clones alone and is incomplete. The sample yields approximately 380,000 clones, roughly 91% seen once. Specimen: PBMCs or T cells enriched from blood (not recorded which). All receptors derive from a woman between 18 and 30 years old who had recovered from COVID-19. The CDR3 runs from the conserved cysteine through the conserved F or W. The order of the fields is D gene, J gene, clone size, V gene, CDR3 DNA, CDR3 protein. A D gene is named only where the DNA matches it firmly. Clone size appears in some rows only: once, few, many, or a class for an expanded clone.

NA | TRBJ1-2 | few | TRBV19 | TGTGCCAGTAGTAACCCCGGGACATCGGGAAAATATGGCTACACCTTC | CASSNPGTSGKYGYTF
NA | TRBJ1-1 | NA | TRBV5-1 | TGCGCCAGCAGCTTGGTTAGGACTGATGCGACGAACACTGAAGCTTTCTTT | CASSLVRTDATNTEAFF
TRBD1 | TRBJ1-1 | NA | TRBV19 | TGTGCTACCCGACAGGGTCTGAATGAAGCTTTCTTT | CATRQGLNEAFF
NA | TRBJ1-4 | NA | TRBV6-5 | TGTGCCAGCAGTTACTCAGGGAGGAATGAAAAACTGTTTTTT | CASSYSGRNEKLFF
TRBD1 | TRBJ1-6 | NA | TRBV2 | TGTGCCAGCAGTGAAGGACAGGGGATAACACCCCTCCACTTT | CASSEGQGITPLHF
TRBD1 | TRBJ1-2 | NA | TRBV18 | TGTGCCAGCTCACCACCCCCGGGACAGGGATTCTATGGCTACACCTTC | CASSPPPGQGFYGYTF
NA | TRBJ2-7 | few | TRBV7-3 | TGTGCCAGCAGCTTATGGAGGAGACAACTTAACGACGAGCAGTACTTC | CASSLWRRQLNDEQYF
TRBD1 | TRBJ2-1 | NA | TRBV9 | TGTGCCAGCAGCGAACAGGGGGCCTTATACAATGAGCAGTTCTTC | CASSEQGALYNEQFF
NA | TRBJ1-2 | NA | TRBV27 | TGTGCCAGCAGTTTATCCCCTTCAGGGGGCTACACCTTC | CASSLSPSGGYTF
NA | TRBJ1-4 | NA | TRBV30 | TGTGCCTGGAGTGTTGGCCAGGGGCATGAAAAACTGTTTTTT | CAWSVGQGHEKLFF
TRBD1 | TRBJ1-2 | NA | TRBV5-1 | TGCGCCAGCAGCTTGAGTAGGGGGACAGGGGGCGATGGCTACACCTTC | CASSLSRGTGGDGYTF
TRBD1 | TRBJ1-1 | once | TRBV28 | TGTGCCAGCAGTCGGACAGGGGTTAACACTGAAGCTTTCTTT | CASSRTGVNTEAFF
NA | TRBJ1-1 | NA | TRBV6-5 | TGTGCCAGCAGTTACTTTAACAGCAACACTGAAGCTTTCTTT | CASSYFNSNTEAFF
TRBD1 | TRBJ1-5 | NA | TRBV28 | TGTGCCAGCAGTCCCGGGACAGGGACCAATCAGCCCCAGCATTTT | CASSPGTGTNQPQHF
NA | TRBJ2-7 | NA | TRBV3-1/TRBV3-2 | TGTGCCAGCAGAACCTCAGGGCGCGAGCAGTACTTC | CASRTSGREQYF
NA | TRBJ1-1 | NA | TRBV30 | TGTGCCTGGAGTGGGAGGAAGAACACTGAAGCTTTCTTT | CAWSGRKNTEAFF
NA | TRBJ1-1 | NA | TRBV10-3 | TGTGCCATCAGTGAGTCGATAGGGGGTGAAGCTTTCTTT | CAISESIGGEAFF
TRBD1 | TRBJ1-1 | NA | TRBV28 | TGTGCCAGCAGTGCGTGGACAGGGGTAATGAACACTGAAGCTTTCTTT | CASSAWTGVMNTEAFF
TRBD1 | TRBJ2-7 | NA | TRBV27 | TGTGCCAGCAGTTTACCCGGACAGGGGGGATACGAGCAGTACTTC | CASSLPGQGGYEQYF
TRBD1 | TRBJ2-7 | NA | TRBV7-7 | TGTGCTAGCAGCTCGACAGGGTCAGGGGAGCAGTACTTC | CASSSTGSGEQYF
NA | TRBJ2-1 | NA | TRBV7-9 | TGTGCCAGCAGCCCACCAGCGACCTACAATGAGCAGTTCTTC | CASSPPATYNEQFF
TRBD1 | TRBJ2-2 | NA | TRBV29-1 | TGCAGCGTTGGTAGACAGGGGATCGGGGAGCTGTTTTTT | CSVGRQGIGELFF
NA | TRBJ1-1 | NA | TRBV2 | TGTGCCAGCAATGTCGGTCTATTTACTGAAGCTTTCTTT | CASNVGLFTEAFF
NA | TRBJ2-3 | NA | TRBV29-1 | TGCAGCGTTAGTTCCCGCGAAACGCAGTATTTT | CSVSSRETQYF
TRBD1 | TRBJ1-6 | NA | TRBV6-5 | TGTGCCAGCAGTAAGCGACAGGGAGGATGGTCACCCCTCCACTTT | CASSKRQGGWSPLHF
NA | TRBJ1-6 | NA | TRBV19 | TGTGCCAGTAGTATTTCTAACAGGGCCCCGAATTCACCCCTCCACTTT | CASSISNRAPNSPLHF
TRBD1 | TRBJ1-5 | NA | TRBV28 | TGTGCCAGCAGTTTTGACGCAGGGGGCAGGGAGCCCCAGCATTTT | CASSFDAGGREPQHF
TRBD2 | TRBJ2-7 | NA | TRBV6-5 | TGTGCCAGCAGATTTAGCGGGGAGGGATACGAGCAGTACTTC | CASRFSGEGYEQYF
TRBD1 | TRBJ1-2 | NA | TRBV2 | TGTGCCAGCAGTACAGGGGAGGACTATGGCTACACCTTC | CASSTGEDYGYTF
NA | TRBJ2-1 | NA | TRBV15 | TGTGCCACCAGGCCTTTTGGGGCCGATGAGCAGTTCTTC | CATRPFGADEQFF
NA | TRBJ2-2 | few | TRBV4-2 | TGTGCCAGCAGCCAAGGGGGGGATCGGCGCACCGGGGAGCTGTTTTTT | CASSQGGDRRTGELFF
TRBD1 | TRBJ1-1 | NA | TRBV5-4 | TGTGCCAGCAGCAAACAGGGGCTGACTGAAGCTTTCTTT | CASSKQGLTEAFF
TRBD1 | TRBJ2-7 | NA | TRBV18 | TGTGCCAGCTCACCTGGGACAGGGGACTACGAGCAGTACTTC | CASSPGTGDYEQYF
NA | TRBJ1-1 | NA | TRBV12-3/TRBV12-4 | TGTGCCAGCAGTTTTGGAGGTTCCACTGAAGCTTTCTTT | CASSFGGSTEAFF
TRBD2 | TRBJ2-5 | NA | TRBV7-3 | TGTGCCAGCAGCCCCGGGGGGGGGCAAGAGACCCAGTACTTC | CASSPGGGQETQYF
NA | TRBJ2-4 | NA | TRBV28 | TGTGCCAGCAGTTTGCGAGTGCAGGGGGCCAAAAACATTCAGTACTTC | CASSLRVQGAKNIQYF
TRBD1 | TRBJ1-3 | NA | TRBV3-1/TRBV3-2 | TGTGCCAGCAGCCGCCGGGGGACAGGGACTGGAAACACCATATATTTT | CASSRRGTGTGNTIYF
NA | TRBJ2-3 | once | TRBV9 | TGTGCCAGCAGCGTAGCCAGCCGCGGAGCAGATACGCAGTATTTT | CASSVASRGADTQYF
TRBD1 | TRBJ1-4 | NA | TRBV5-1 | TGCGCCAGCAGCTCGGGACAGGGCGGTGAAAAACTGTTTTTT | CASSSGQGGEKLFF
TRBD1 | TRBJ1-2 | NA | TRBV6-5 | TGTGCCAGCAGGGGACAGGACTTCTATGGCTACACCTTC | CASRGQDFYGYTF
TRBD1 | TRBJ1-6 | NA | TRBV9 | TGTGCCAGCAGCGTTAAGGGGGCCGGGAATTCACCCCTCCACTTT | CASSVKGAGNSPLHF
NA | TRBJ1-3 | NA | TRBV4-1 | TGCGCCAGCAGCCCCACTCAAGAATACACCATATATTTT | CASSPTQEYTIYF
TRBD1 | TRBJ2-7 | NA | TRBV5-4 | TGTGCCAGCAGCCTATCACAGGGGGCGTCCTACGAGCAGTACTTC | CASSLSQGASYEQYF
TRBD1 | TRBJ1-6 | NA | TRBV28 | TGTGCCAGCAGTCCCGGGACAGCTAATTCACCCCTCCACTTT | CASSPGTANSPLHF
TRBD2 | TRBJ2-1 | NA | TRBV18 | TGTGCCAGCTCACCTGCGAGCGGGGGTTACAATGAGCAGTTCTTC | CASSPASGGYNEQFF
NA | TRBJ1-1 | few | TRBV5-6 | TGTGCCAGCAGCTGGGACTCAGCTACTGAAGCTTTCTTT | CASSWDSATEAFF
NA | TRBJ1-2 | NA | TRBV29-1 | TGCAGCGTTCTAATATTCAACTATGGCTACACCTTC | CSVLIFNYGYTF
TRBD1 | TRBJ1-5 | NA | TRBV27 | TGTGCCAGCAGTTTATTTTCAGGGGGCGGAAGCAATCAGCCCCAGCATTTT | CASSLFSGGGSNQPQHF
NA | TRBJ1-5 | NA | TRBV7-6 | TGTGCCAGCAGCGAAGGGGGGGGCGTTCAGCCCCAGCATTTT | CASSEGGGVQPQHF
NA | TRBJ1-3 | NA | TRBV5-1 | TGCGCCAGCAGCTTGGAACAGGGTTACTCTGGAAACACCATATATTTT | CASSLEQGYSGNTIYF
TRBD1 | TRBJ1-4 | NA | TRBV7-9 | TGTGCCAGCAGCTTCCGAGGGTCGGACAGGGCATTTCTCAATGAAAAACTGTTTTTT | CASSFRGSDRAFLNEKLFF
TRBD1 | TRBJ1-4 | few | TRBV19 | TGTGCCAGTCGATTGACAGGGAGGTTTGCAACTAATGAAAAACTGTTTTTT | CASRLTGRFATNEKLFF
NA | TRBJ2-1 | NA | TRBV29-1 | TGCAGCGTTGAGTTAGCCCCCTACAATGAGCAGTTCTTC | CSVELAPYNEQFF